This paragraph reports one T cell receptor beta chain. The data originate from a study of T-cell reconstitution after alpha-beta-depleted transplantation in children. The TCRbeta library was prepared with unique molecular identifiers. A single record per CDR3 protein comes from TCRdb applying MiXCR to the PCR reads. The data show under 250,000 distinct CDR3 sequences, with around a sixth seen just once and about two fifths held by the top ten. The sample here was PBMCs, mostly from graft donor cells, taken 360 days after TCRalphabeta/CD19-depleted stem cell transplant. The receptor was isolated from a male patient aged 2 to 9 who had a stem cell transplant for acute lymphoblastic leukemia, so the T cells may come from the graft donor.

For the CDR3, the DNA is TGTGCCAGCAGCGTAGAGTCAATTGGATGGGCAGGGGCTGACACTGAAGCTTTCTTT. Translation gives CASSVESIGWAGADTEAFF. The chain employs TRBV9 and TRBJ1-1, with a weak D call TRBD1 (6 bases). V gave up 0 bases and J gave up 3 bases, with 24 bases separating them. The CDR3 sequence is 19 residues long. Germline loops: CDR1 SGDLS, CDR2 YYNGEE.